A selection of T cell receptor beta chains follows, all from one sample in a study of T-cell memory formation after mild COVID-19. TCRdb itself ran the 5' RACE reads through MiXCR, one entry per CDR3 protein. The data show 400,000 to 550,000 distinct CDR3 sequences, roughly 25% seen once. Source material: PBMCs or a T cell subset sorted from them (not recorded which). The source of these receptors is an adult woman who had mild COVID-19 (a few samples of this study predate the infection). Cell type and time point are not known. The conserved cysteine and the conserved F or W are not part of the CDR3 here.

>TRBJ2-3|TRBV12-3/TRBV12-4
ASSFWTSGSSDTQY
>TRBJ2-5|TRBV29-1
SVESWETQY
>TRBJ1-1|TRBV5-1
ASSLEGRGNTEAF
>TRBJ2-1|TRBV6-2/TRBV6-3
ASRYASGGTNEQF
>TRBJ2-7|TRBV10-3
AISEGAYEQY
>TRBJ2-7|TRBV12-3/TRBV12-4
ASSLGGFVAGGYEQY
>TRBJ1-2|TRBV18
ASSPTTANYGYT
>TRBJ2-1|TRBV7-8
ASSFGQGSANEQF
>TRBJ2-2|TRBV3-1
ASSQREGTGELF
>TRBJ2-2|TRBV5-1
ASSLGTGPGDGELF
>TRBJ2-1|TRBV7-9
ASSQSGRAQEQF
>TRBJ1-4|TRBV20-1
SARVREKLF
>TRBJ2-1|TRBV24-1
ATSRSDGTSINEQF
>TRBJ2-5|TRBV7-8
ASSLDYGLEKTQY
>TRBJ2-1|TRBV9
ASSVGQGADEQF
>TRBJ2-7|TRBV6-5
ASSYSGLITYEQY
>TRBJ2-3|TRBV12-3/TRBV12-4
ASSLAVGSTDTQY
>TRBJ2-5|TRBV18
ASSPPIWETQY
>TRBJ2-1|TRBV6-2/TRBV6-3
ASSTLGLAGFYNEQF
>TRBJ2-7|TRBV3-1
ASSRIGLAGGYEQY
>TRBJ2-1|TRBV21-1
ASSKGRGTGRDEQF
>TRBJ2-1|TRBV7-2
ASSLGGTYNNEQF
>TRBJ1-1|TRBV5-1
ASSLVGGTPNTEAF
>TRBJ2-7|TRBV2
ASTLRHMTYEQY
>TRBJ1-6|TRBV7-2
ASSPRGGRTNSPLH
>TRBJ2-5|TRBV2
ASRTSRETQY
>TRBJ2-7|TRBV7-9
ASSLAVAGMVEQY
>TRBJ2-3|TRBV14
ASSQDFPAGLDTQY
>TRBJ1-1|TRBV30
AWSAYTEAF
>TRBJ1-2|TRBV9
ASSVGTGYVDT
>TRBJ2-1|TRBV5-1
ASSEGTSGGHEQF
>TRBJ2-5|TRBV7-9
ASSLRLQRERWETQY
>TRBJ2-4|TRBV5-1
ASSLEGGAGKNIQY
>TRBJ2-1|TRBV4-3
ASSQDSLNGRGYNEQF
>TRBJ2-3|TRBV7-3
ASSLIGGATDTQY